Following are 17 T cell receptor beta chains from one sample sequenced in a study of T cells in Graves' hyperthyroidism and ophthalmopathy. The source material, RNA transcripts, was used to amplify TCR beta CDR3 regions. HTBI primers were employed in a first-round RT-PCR of the TCR CDR3. Via MiXCR, TCRdb re-called the multiplex PCR reads, giving one row per CDR3 protein. The sample records 330,000 or so distinct CDR3 sequences, about a sixth being singletons. The sequenced sample consisted of blood. Receptors originate from a woman in her thirties or forties with Graves' ophthalmopathy.

The chain is built from TRBV6-1 and TRBJ2-7, with TRBD1 as a possible D gene (6 bases). Per the germline V gene, CDR1 is MNHNS and CDR2 is SASEGT. This CDR3 is built from 15 residues. The ends were cut back, 0 bases at V and 4 bases at J, with 13 bases in the middle. CDR3 loop: CASSEAGTGWYEQYF. The CDR3 region has the DNA TGTGCCAGCAGTGAAGCTGGAACAGGGTGGTACGAGCAGTACTTC.

This clonotype has a handful of counts. The chain couples TRBV6-4 to TRBJ1-2, with D unresolved. Trimming cost V 2 bases and J 1 base, with 8 bases left between them. The length of the CDR3 is 14 residues. Germline assignment: CDR1 MRHNA and CDR2 SNTAGT. The CDR3 region has the DNA TGTGCCAGCAGTGACGAAGAAATTAACTATGGCTACACCTTC. Residues: CASSDEEINYGYTF.

This clonotype has a count of ten or more. The V gene is TRBV28, the J gene TRBJ1-5; a weak D match, TRBD1 (6 bases). V dropped 2 bases and J dropped 11 bases, with 19 bases sitting between them. Germline V lookup: CDR1 MDHEN, CDR2 SYDVKM. CDR3 size: 15 residues. CDR3 in DNA: TGTGCCAGCAGTTTAGGGGGGGGGCTACCATTCTCCCAGCATTTT. Protein sequence: CASSLGGGLPFSQHF.

This clonotype was seen repeatedly, ten times or more. The rearrangement links TRBV29-1 to TRBJ2-7; 8 bases line up with TRBD1. V lost 0 bases, J lost 5 bases, and 6 bases stayed unmatched. Germline values: CDR1 SQVTM, CDR2 ANQGSEA. This CDR3 spans 14 amino acids. CDR3 nucleotides: TGCAGCGTTGAAGATGGAGGGACAGGTGACGAGCAGTACTTC. Translation: CSVEDGGTGDEQYF.

This clonotype occurred many times. The V and J genes are TRBV7-9 and TRBJ1-1; D ambiguous. Germline V CDR1 and CDR2: SEHNR, FQNEAQ (reference sequence). Trimming removed 1 base from V and 5 bases from J, with 11 bases in between. The CDR3 length is 14 residues. CDR3 DNA: TGTGCCAGCAGCTTAGTGATGGGGTGGACTGAAGCTTTCTTT. Protein: CASSLVMGWTEAFF.

This clonotype was picked up a small number of times. The CDR3 region has the DNA TGTGCCAGCAGTTTAGGACCGATCCTTCAGCAGTACTTC. Amino acids: CASSLGPILQQYF. This chain links TRBV28 with TRBJ2-7; the D is unclear. The length of the CDR3 is 13 residues. Trimming removed 2 bases from V and 8 bases from J, with 13 bases in between. Germline CDR1 MDHEN, CDR2 SYDVKM. The whole variable domain, filled in from reference TRBV28 and TRBJ2-7, reads DVKVTQSSRYLVKRTGEKVFLECVQDMDHENMFWYRQDPGLGLRLIYFSYDVKMKEKGDIPEGYSVSREKKERFSLILESASTNQTSMYLCASSLGPILQQYFGPGTRLTVT.

This clonotype came up many times. The chain has TRBV29-1 and TRBJ2-7; the D gene is possibly TRBD1 (6 bases). Trimming removed 3 bases from V and 3 bases from J, with 21 bases in between. The CDR3 totals 16 residues. In germline, CDR1 is SQVTM, CDR2 ANQGSEA. CDR3 protein: CSVDRISRGSFYEQYF. CDR3 nucleotide sequence: TGCAGCGTTGATCGAATCAGCAGGGGCAGCTTCTACGAGCAGTACTTC.

The chain uses TRBV7-2 and TRBJ1-1; the match to TRBD1 covers 9 bases. Germline trimming cut 1 base from V and 6 bases from J; bases unmatched to any gene: 6. This CDR3 spans 15 amino acids. CDR1 SGHTA and CDR2 FQGNSA come from the germline V gene. This CDR3 is CASSLVTGGDSEAFF. For the CDR3, the DNA is TGTGCCAGCAGCTTAGTTACAGGGGGCGACTCTGAAGCTTTCTTT.

V and J are TRBV27 and TRBJ1-2; no reliable D call. Trimming shortened V by 0 bases and J by 4 bases, and 18 bases separated the two germline ends. This CDR3 is 17 amino acids long. Germline-derived CDR1 and CDR2 are MNHEY and SMNVEV (reference sequence). The CDR3: CASSLSNPRASTYGYTF. CDR3 coding DNA: TGTGCCAGCAGTTTATCCAACCCCCGGGCTTCCACCTATGGCTACACCTTC.

This clonotype has ten or more counts. This rearrangement joins TRBV29-1 to TRBJ1-3, with a weak D call TRBD1 (6 bases). CDR1 and CDR2 from the germline V gene are SQVTM and ANQGSEA. The CDR3 contains 16 residues. The V end was cut by 4 bases, the J end by 4 bases, with 20 bases between. CDR3 in amino acids: CSVVWGHGGGGNTIYF. CDR3 DNA: TGCAGCGTTGTTTGGGGGCATGGGGGAGGAGGAAACACCATATATTTT.

This clonotype was seen ten or more times. V and J are TRBV2 and TRBJ2-6; D is undetermined. V lost 7 bases and J lost 0, with 10 bases in between. Germline V gene sequence: CDR1 SNHLY, CDR2 FYNNEI. This CDR3 is built from 15 residues. This CDR3 is CASTGGLSGANVLTF. CDR3 sequence (DNA): TGTGCCAGCACCGGTGGGCTCTCTGGGGCCAACGTCCTGACTTTC.

The table lists this clonotype with many counts. V and J are TRBV29-1 and TRBJ1-1; unclear D gene. This CDR3 has 14 amino acids. V gave up 2 bases and J gave up 3 bases, with 13 bases separating them. In germline, CDR1 is SQVTM, CDR2 ANQGSEA. DNA of the CDR3: TGCAGCGTTGAAACCCCTGGTAGGGACACTGAAGCTTTCTTT. Translating it yields CSVETPGRDTEAFF.

This clonotype was detected many times. The chain links TRBV5-1 to TRBJ1-1; TRBD1 might be the D (6 bases). Germline assignment: CDR1 SGHRS and CDR2 YFSETQ. This CDR3 spans 14 amino acids. V lost 4 bases and J 0 bases, leaving 10 bases between the germline ends. The CDR3 DNA follows: TGCGCCAGCAGCGAAGCAGGGGTGAACACTGAAGCTTTCTTT. Translating it yields CASSEAGVNTEAFF.

The V call is TRBV6-5, the J call TRBJ1-5, with TRBD1 as a possible D gene (5 bases). This CDR3 comprises 15 residues. With 4 bases removed from V and 7 bases from J, the gap between germline ends came to 17 bases. Germline assignment: CDR1 MNHEY and CDR2 SVGAGI. CDR3 sequence: CASSFLQGREQPQHF. The CDR3 nucleotides read TGTGCCAGCAGTTTTCTCCAGGGAAGGGAGCAGCCCCAGCATTTT.

At least ten counts were recorded for this clonotype. The chain is built from TRBV11-1 and TRBJ2-5, with D hard to call. Deletions cut 5 bases from V and 3 bases from J, with 13 bases between. The germline V gene has CDR1 SGHAT and CDR2 FQDESV (reference sequence). The CDR3 is made up of 14 amino acids. In DNA, the CDR3 is TGTGCCAGCAGCGTGAAAACTTGGGAAGAGACCCAGTACTTC. It is translated as CASSVKTWEETQYF.

This clonotype was seen many times. This chain joins TRBV9 and TRBJ2-7; TRBD1 might be the D (6 bases). Germline CDR1 reads SGDLS; CDR2 reads YYNGEE. V was trimmed by 2 bases and J by 0 bases, leaving 9 bases between them. The CDR3 spans 14 residues. The CDR3 here is CASSVQGSSYEQYF. DNA for the CDR3: TGTGCCAGCAGCGTGCAGGGGAGCTCCTACGAGCAGTACTTC.

The V and J genes are TRBV6-2 or TRBV6-3 and TRBJ2-7, with D unclear. V lost 1 base and J lost 2, with 9 bases in between. This CDR3 is built from 14 residues. Germline lookup yields CDR1 MNHEY and CDR2 SVGEGT. The CDR3 sequence: CASSYYSGAYEQYF. In nucleotides, the CDR3 is TGTGCCAGCAGTTACTACAGTGGTGCCTACGAGCAGTACTTC.